This T cell receptor beta chain was captured in a study of glioma-infiltrating T cells. The V end lost 6 bases, the J end lost 3 bases, and 15 bases lay between the germline ends. The CDR3 runs 15 residues. Germline V CDR1 and CDR2: MNHNS, SASEGT. Using RNA template, CDR3s of TCR alpha and beta were amplified with iRepertoire arm-PCR. TCRdb analysed the multiplex PCR reads with MiXCR anew, one entry per CDR3 protein. This sample has over 100,000 distinct CDR3 sequences, with less than 30% found just once. This clonotype was found many times. J is TRBJ2-1 and V is TRBV6-1; perhaps TRBD1 as D (6 bases). This receptor was identified in a human donor with low-grade glioma or glioblastoma, undergoing nonglioma brain surgery, or in good health (not recorded which). The material sequenced was glioma tissue, nonneoplastic brain tissue, or PBMCs (not recorded which). The CDR3 here is CASSVVGQRYNEQFF. Here the CDR3 DNA reads TGTGCCAGCAGCGTGGTCGGACAGCGCTACAATGAGCAGTTCTTC.